These T cell receptor beta chains were read from a single sample in a study of PD-1 and CTLA-4 blockade in melanoma. Sequenced by immunoSEQ multiplex PCR; TCRdb stores in-frame clones only, minus some. Altogether some 33,000 clones are present, about 88% being singletons, with the ten largest covering roughly 6.1%. This specimen consisted of CD8+ T cells from peripheral blood, obtained from a patient given anti-PD-1 treatment. The source of these receptors is a human donor with melanoma. Each CDR3 is given with its conserved first and last residue. A D gene is named only where the DNA matches it firmly. Not all rows give a size; the values are once, few, many and, for expanded clones, a class.

J gene: TRBJ1-1
D gene: NA
V gene: TRBV6-5
clone size: once
CDR3 protein: CASSYKADTEAFF
CDR3 DNA: TGTGCCAGCAGTTACAAGGCAGACACTGAAGCTTTCTTT

J gene: TRBJ1-4
D gene: NA
V gene: TRBV30
clone size: NA
CDR3 protein: CAWSATENEKLFF
CDR3 DNA: TGTGCCTGGAGTGCTACAGAAAATGAAAAACTGTTTTTT

J gene: TRBJ2-5
D gene: TRBD1
V gene: TRBV6-2/TRBV6-3
clone size: NA
CDR3 protein: CASSSGGETQYF
CDR3 DNA: TGTGCCAGCAGCTCAGGGGGAGAGACCCAGTACTTC

J gene: TRBJ2-7
D gene: TRBD1
V gene: TRBV19
clone size: few
CDR3 protein: CASSFRTGEIPYEQYF
CDR3 DNA: TGTGCCAGTAGTTTCCGGACAGGGGAAATCCCCTACGAGCAGTACTTC

J gene: TRBJ2-2
D gene: NA
V gene: TRBV5-4
clone size: NA
CDR3 protein: CASSFYAGTGELFF
CDR3 DNA: TGTGCCAGCAGTTTTTATGCGGGGACCGGGGAGCTGTTTTTT

J gene: TRBJ1-2
D gene: NA
V gene: TRBV19
clone size: NA
CDR3 protein: CASSTEGNNYGYTF
CDR3 DNA: TGTGCCAGTAGTACCGAGGGGAACAACTATGGCTACACCTTC

J gene: TRBJ2-7
D gene: TRBD2
V gene: TRBV7-9
clone size: NA
CDR3 protein: CASTKEVAGAPSEQYF
CDR3 DNA: TGTGCCAGCACCAAAGAGGTAGCGGGGGCTCCCTCCGAGCAGTACTTC

J gene: TRBJ1-1
D gene: TRBD1
V gene: TRBV19
clone size: NA
CDR3 protein: CASRSRDRLEMNTEAFF
CDR3 DNA: TGTGCCAGTAGGAGCCGGGACAGGTTGGAGATGAACACTGAAGCTTTCTTT

J gene: TRBJ1-3
D gene: NA
V gene: TRBV5-8
clone size: once
CDR3 protein: CASSLVISGNTIYF
CDR3 DNA: TGTGCCAGCAGCTTGGTTATCTCTGGAAACACCATATATTTT

J gene: TRBJ2-4
D gene: NA
V gene: TRBV30
clone size: once
CDR3 protein: CAWSVPLAKNIQYF
CDR3 DNA: TGTGCCTGGAGTGTACCATTAGCCAAAAACATTCAGTACTTC

J gene: TRBJ2-3
D gene: NA
V gene: TRBV5-5
clone size: NA
CDR3 protein: CASSLADGLRVTDTQYF
CDR3 DNA: TGTGCCAGCAGCTTGGCTGACGGGTTGAGGGTCACAGATACGCAGTATTTT

J gene: TRBJ1-4
D gene: TRBD1
V gene: TRBV10-3
clone size: NA
CDR3 protein: CAISEGTGANEKLFF
CDR3 DNA: TGTGCCATCAGTGAGGGGACAGGGGCCAATGAAAAACTGTTTTTT

J gene: TRBJ1-1
D gene: NA
V gene: TRBV11-1
clone size: NA
CDR3 protein: CASSPWGRQSNPEAFF
CDR3 DNA: TGTGCCAGCAGCCCATGGGGTCGACAGTCGAACCCTGAAGCTTTCTTT

J gene: TRBJ2-5
D gene: TRBD2
V gene: TRBV3-1/TRBV3-2
clone size: NA
CDR3 protein: CASSYLAGEPQETQYF
CDR3 DNA: TGTGCCAGCAGCTACCTAGCGGGGGAGCCCCAAGAGACCCAGTACTTC

J gene: TRBJ2-6
D gene: NA
V gene: TRBV10-3
clone size: NA
CDR3 protein: CAITPSSGANVLTF
CDR3 DNA: TGTGCCATCACTCCCAGCTCTGGGGCCAACGTCCTGACTTTC

J gene: TRBJ1-3
D gene: NA
V gene: TRBV9
clone size: once
CDR3 protein: CASRVDMSSGNTIYF
CDR3 DNA: TGTGCCAGCAGAGTTGACATGAGTTCTGGAAACACCATATATTTT

J gene: TRBJ2-1
D gene: TRBD2
V gene: TRBV14
clone size: NA
CDR3 protein: CASSQDLGGGIYNEQFF
CDR3 DNA: TGTGCCAGCAGCCAAGATTTAGGCGGGGGGATTTACAATGAGCAGTTCTTC

J gene: TRBJ1-1
D gene: NA
V gene: TRBV28
clone size: few
CDR3 protein: CASSSPWGNTEAFF
CDR3 DNA: TGTGCCAGCAGTTCGCCTTGGGGTAACACTGAAGCTTTCTTT

J gene: TRBJ2-7
D gene: TRBD2
V gene: TRBV9
clone size: NA
CDR3 protein: CASSVEAGGYYEQYF
CDR3 DNA: TGTGCCAGCAGCGTAGAGGCGGGGGGGTACTACGAGCAGTACTTC

J gene: TRBJ2-5
D gene: TRBD1
V gene: TRBV18
clone size: once
CDR3 protein: CASSPATGGRETQYF
CDR3 DNA: TGTGCCAGCTCACCAGCTACAGGGGGCCGGGAGACCCAGTACTTC

J gene: TRBJ2-1
D gene: TRBD2
V gene: TRBV27
clone size: NA
CDR3 protein: CASTYSGGEKFHEQFF
CDR3 DNA: TGTGCCAGCACCTACTCGGGGGGTGAGAAATTCCATGAGCAGTTCTTC

J gene: TRBJ1-6
D gene: NA
V gene: TRBV9
clone size: NA
CDR3 protein: CASSPRRGLNSPLHF
CDR3 DNA: TGTGCCAGCAGCCCCCGGAGGGGACTCAATTCACCCCTCCACTTT

J gene: TRBJ2-1
D gene: TRBD2
V gene: TRBV13
clone size: NA
CDR3 protein: CASSLGPLRSSGGADGFF
CDR3 DNA: TGTGCCAGCAGCTTAGGCCCACTAAGATCGAGCGGGGGGGCGGATGGTTTCTTC

J gene: TRBJ1-2
D gene: TRBD1
V gene: TRBV28
clone size: NA
CDR3 protein: CASSAGTGGNGYTF
CDR3 DNA: TGTGCCAGCAGTGCCGGGACAGGCGGGAATGGCTACACCTTC

J gene: TRBJ2-2
D gene: TRBD1
V gene: TRBV11-2
clone size: NA
CDR3 protein: CASSLTSGVPRGNAGELFF
CDR3 DNA: TGTGCCAGCAGCTTAACCTCAGGAGTCCCCAGGGGGAATGCCGGGGAGCTGTTTTTT

J gene: TRBJ2-4
D gene: TRBD1
V gene: TRBV3-1/TRBV3-2
clone size: once
CDR3 protein: CASSQDSGTAAGIQYF
CDR3 DNA: TGTGCCAGCAGCCAAGACTCCGGGACAGCTGCCGGGATTCAGTACTTC

J gene: TRBJ2-1
D gene: NA
V gene: TRBV20-1
clone size: NA
CDR3 protein: CSVPSYEQFF
CDR3 DNA: TGCAGTGTTCCCTCCTATGAGCAGTTCTTC

J gene: TRBJ2-5
D gene: TRBD2
V gene: TRBV11-2
clone size: NA
CDR3 protein: CASSFLAGGRETQYF
CDR3 DNA: TGTGCCAGCAGCTTCCTAGCGGGGGGGCGAGAGACCCAGTACTTC

J gene: TRBJ2-7
D gene: NA
V gene: TRBV27
clone size: NA
CDR3 protein: CASSLSGGWEQYF
CDR3 DNA: TGTGCCAGCAGTTTATCGGGGGGCTGGGAGCAGTACTTC

J gene: TRBJ2-1
D gene: TRBD1
V gene: TRBV7-2
clone size: NA
CDR3 protein: CASSSTGASYNEQFF
CDR3 DNA: TGTGCCAGCAGCTCAACAGGGGCCTCCTACAATGAGCAGTTCTTC

J gene: TRBJ1-1
D gene: TRBD1
V gene: TRBV27
clone size: NA
CDR3 protein: CASSQQGAGTEAFF
CDR3 DNA: TGTGCCAGCAGTCAACAGGGGGCGGGCACTGAAGCTTTCTTT

J gene: TRBJ2-2
D gene: NA
V gene: TRBV10-3
clone size: NA
CDR3 protein: CATGGGAGTNTGELFF
CDR3 DNA: TGTGCCACCGGAGGTGGGGCGGGTACGAACACCGGGGAGCTGTTTTTT

J gene: TRBJ2-2
D gene: NA
V gene: TRBV4-3
clone size: NA
CDR3 protein: CASSQGTWTLGSTGELFF
CDR3 DNA: TGCGCCAGCAGCCAAGGGACCTGGACCTTGGGGAGCACCGGGGAGCTGTTTTTT

J gene: TRBJ1-2
D gene: NA
V gene: TRBV24-1
clone size: NA
CDR3 protein: CATSSPSSGGYTF
CDR3 DNA: TGTGCCACCAGTTCGCCTAGCAGCGGAGGCTACACCTTC

J gene: TRBJ1-2
D gene: TRBD1
V gene: TRBV29-1
clone size: NA
CDR3 protein: CSIEGGGGYGYTF
CDR3 DNA: TGCAGCATTGAAGGGGGCGGTGGCTATGGCTACACCTTC

J gene: TRBJ1-4
D gene: NA
V gene: TRBV27
clone size: NA
CDR3 protein: CASSLGGLNEKLFF
CDR3 DNA: TGTGCCAGCAGTTTGGGAGGGTTAAATGAAAAACTGTTTTTT

J gene: TRBJ1-6
D gene: NA
V gene: TRBV19
clone size: NA
CDR3 protein: CASSRASYNSPLHF
CDR3 DNA: TGTGCCAGTAGTAGAGCCTCCTATAATTCACCCCTCCACTTT